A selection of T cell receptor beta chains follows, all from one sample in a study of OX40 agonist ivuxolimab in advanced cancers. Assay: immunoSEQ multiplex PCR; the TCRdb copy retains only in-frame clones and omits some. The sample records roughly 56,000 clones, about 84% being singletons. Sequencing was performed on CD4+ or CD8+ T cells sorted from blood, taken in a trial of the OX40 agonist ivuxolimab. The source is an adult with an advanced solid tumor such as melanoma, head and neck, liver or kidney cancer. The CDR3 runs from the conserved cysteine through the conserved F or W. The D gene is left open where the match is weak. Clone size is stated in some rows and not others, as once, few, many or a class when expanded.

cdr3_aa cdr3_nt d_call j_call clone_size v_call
CASSPARGQVRMNTEAFF TGTGCCAGTAGTCCGGCGCGGGGACAGGTTCGTATGAACACTGAAGCTTTCTTT TRBD1 TRBJ1-1 . TRBV19
CASSLGGGQGIYGYTF TGTGCCAGCAGCTTAGGGGGGGGACAGGGTATCTATGGCTACACCTTC TRBD1 TRBJ1-2 . TRBV7-8
CASSLGTRREQYF TGTGCCAGCAGCTTAGGCACACGCCGCGAGCAGTACTTC . TRBJ2-7 . TRBV7-9
CASSLGGVGNTEAFF TGCGCCAGCAGCTTGGGAGGGGTGGGGAACACTGAAGCTTTCTTT . TRBJ1-1 . TRBV5-1
CASSLKRGIETQYF TGTGCCAGCAGCTTAAAGCGGGGAATAGAGACCCAGTACTTC TRBD2 TRBJ2-5 . TRBV7-2
CASSSQETQYF TGTGCCAGCAGTTCCCAAGAGACCCAGTACTTC . TRBJ2-5 . TRBV27
CASSFGQNQETQYF TGCGCCAGCAGCTTCGGACAGAACCAAGAGACCCAGTACTTC . TRBJ2-5 . TRBV5-1
CASLVQGWESPLHF TGTGCCAGCCTTGTACAGGGGTGGGAATCACCCCTCCACTTT TRBD1 TRBJ1-6 . TRBV6-1
CASSESPPRRVVGQETQYF TGCGCCAGCAGTGAGTCCCCTCCTCGACGGGTGGTGGGGCAAGAGACCCAGTACTTC . TRBJ2-5 . TRBV10-1
CASSPPGQTDTEAFF TGTGCCAGCTCACCACCGGGACAAACTGACACTGAAGCTTTCTTT . TRBJ1-1 many TRBV18
CASSLQVSGGTSTGELFF TGCGCCAGCAGCTTGCAGGTTAGCGGGGGGACGAGCACCGGGGAGCTGTTTTTT TRBD2 TRBJ2-2 . TRBV5-1
CASSLLDTPGSEAFF TGTGCCAGCAGCCTCCTGGACACCCCAGGGAGTGAAGCTTTCTTT . TRBJ1-1 . TRBV14
CASQVRDYGYTF TGTGCCAGCCAAGTTCGGGACTATGGCTACACCTTC . TRBJ1-2 . TRBV28
CAISESLGTGNEQFF TGTGCCATCAGTGAGTCTCTTGGGACAGGGAATGAGCAGTTCTTC TRBD1 TRBJ2-1 few TRBV10-3
CAWAPGGEDYGYTF TGTGCCTGGGCCCCTGGGGGCGAGGACTATGGCTACACCTTC . TRBJ1-2 . TRBV30
CSVVSLTEAFF TGCAGCGTTGTAAGCCTCACTGAAGCTTTCTTT . TRBJ1-1 . TRBV29-1
CASSLVGDSSGNTIYF TGTGCCAGCAGCTTAGTAGGAGACTCCTCTGGAAACACCATATATTTT . TRBJ1-3 . TRBV13
CAISGGLEDTQYF TGTGCCATCAGCGGGGGGCTTGAAGATACGCAGTATTTT . TRBJ2-3 . TRBV10-3
CASSRSQGDEQYF TGTGCCAGCAGCCGATCCCAGGGGGACGAGCAGTACTTC TRBD1 TRBJ2-7 . TRBV7-2
CSARRDHEQYF TGCAGTGCTAGAAGGGACCACGAGCAGTACTTC . TRBJ2-7 . TRBV20-1
CASSLVLAGSPEAFF TGTGCCAGCAGCTTAGTATTGGCAGGGAGCCCTGAAGCTTTCTTT . TRBJ1-1 . TRBV7-9
CASSSPLWTANYGYTF TGTGCCAGCAGTTCCCCCCTCTGGACAGCGAACTATGGCTACACCTTC . TRBJ1-2 . TRBV28
CASTLQRTGEQYF TGTGCCAGCACCCTACAGAGAACAGGGGAGCAGTACTTC . TRBJ2-7 . TRBV6-5
CASRSLQGAYQPQHF TGTGCCAGTCGGTCTCTTCAGGGGGCTTATCAGCCCCAGCATTTT TRBD1 TRBJ1-5 once TRBV19
CASRGLKGTGAYEQYF TGTGCCAGCAGGGGATTAAAGGGGACAGGGGCCTACGAGCAGTACTTC TRBD1 TRBJ2-7 . TRBV6-4
CASSIGGGTRETQYF TGTGCCAGTAGTATCGGGGGAGGAACCCGGGAGACCCAGTACTTC . TRBJ2-5 . TRBV19
CATLTSHPTEAFF TGTGCCACCCTTACGTCCCATCCCACTGAAGCTTTCTTT . TRBJ1-1 . TRBV28
CASTSKSTGEDYGYTF TGTGCCAGCACCTCCAAGTCGACAGGAGAGGACTATGGCTACACCTTC . TRBJ1-2 . TRBV7-9
CASSGTSSDGYTF TGTGCCAGTAGTGGGACTTCCTCGGATGGCTACACCTTC . TRBJ1-2 . TRBV19
CASSPLRDTEAFF TGTGCCAGCAGCCCGTTAAGAGACACTGAAGCTTTCTTT . TRBJ1-1 . TRBV7-9
CASSGQVPYEQYF TGTGCCAGCAGTGGACAGGTCCCCTACGAGCAGTACTTC TRBD1 TRBJ2-7 once TRBV28
CAWSGGQGDQPQHF TGTGCCTGGAGTGGGGGACAGGGAGATCAGCCCCAGCATTTT TRBD1 TRBJ1-5 . TRBV30
CASSRGGTDTQYF TGTGCCAGCAGCCGCGGGGGCACAGATACGCAGTATTTT . TRBJ2-3 . TRBV6-5
CASSLEGSSYNEQFF TGTGCCAGCAGCTTAGAGGGGTCGTCCTACAATGAGCAGTTCTTC . TRBJ2-1 . TRBV7-9
CASRRTGRAYIQYF TGTGCCAGCAGAAGGACAGGGAGGGCATACATTCAGTACTTC . TRBJ2-4 . TRBV28
CASSYTDSYEQYF TGTGCCAGCTCCTACACAGACTCCTACGAGCAGTACTTC . TRBJ2-7 . TRBV18
CASSYGATETQYF TGTGCCAGCAGCTACGGGGCTACGGAGACCCAGTACTTC . TRBJ2-5 . TRBV7-2
CASNPQGTGGSVDSPLHF TGTGCCAGCAACCCTCAAGGGACAGGGGGATCGGTTGATTCACCCCTCCACTTT TRBD1 TRBJ1-6 . TRBV2
CASRPAGTDNEKLFF TGCGCCAGCAGGCCGGCCGGGACAGATAATGAAAAACTGTTTTTT TRBD1 TRBJ1-4 . TRBV5-1
CASSQEDRSNYGYTF TGCGCCAGCAGCCAAGAAGACAGAAGTAACTATGGCTACACCTTC . TRBJ1-2 once TRBV4-3
CASSSNRGGTYNEQFF TGTGCCAGCAGTTCCAACAGGGGGGGAACCTACAATGAGCAGTTCTTC . TRBJ2-1 . TRBV27
CASSYWEGTQYF TGTGCCAGCAGTTACTGGGAGGGTACGCAGTATTTT TRBD2 TRBJ2-3 . TRBV6-6
CASSKFRDQPQHF TGTGCCAGCAGCAAATTTAGAGATCAGCCCCAGCATTTT . TRBJ1-5 . TRBV21-1
CASSPGQGKVGNTEAFF TGTGCCAGCAGCCCGGGACAGGGCAAGGTTGGAAACACTGAAGCTTTCTTT TRBD1 TRBJ1-1 . TRBV14
CASSFERSPLHF TGTGCCAGCAGTTTTGAGCGCTCACCCCTCCACTTT . TRBJ1-6 . TRBV5-6
CASSLRGDNSPLHF TGTGCCAGCAGCTTAAGGGGGGACAATTCACCCCTCCACTTT . TRBJ1-6 . TRBV7-9
CASSLRRQETQYF TGCGCCAGCAGCTTGAGGAGACAAGAGACCCAGTACTTC . TRBJ2-5 . TRBV5-1
CASSYSNAGNNEQFF TGTGCCAGCAGTTACTCTAACGCAGGGAACAATGAGCAGTTCTTC . TRBJ2-1 . TRBV6-5